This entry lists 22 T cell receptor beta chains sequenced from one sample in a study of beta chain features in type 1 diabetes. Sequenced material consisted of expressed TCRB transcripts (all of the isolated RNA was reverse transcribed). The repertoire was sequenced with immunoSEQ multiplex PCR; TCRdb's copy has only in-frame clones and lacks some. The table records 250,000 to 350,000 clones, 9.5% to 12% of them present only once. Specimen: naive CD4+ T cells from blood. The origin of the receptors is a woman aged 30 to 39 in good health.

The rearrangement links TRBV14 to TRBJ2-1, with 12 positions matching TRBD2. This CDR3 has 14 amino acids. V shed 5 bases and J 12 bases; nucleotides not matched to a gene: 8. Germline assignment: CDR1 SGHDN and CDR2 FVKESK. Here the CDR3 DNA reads TGTGCCAGCAGCTTTGGACTAGCGGGATCCGGGCAGTTCTTC. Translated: CASSFGLAGSGQFF.

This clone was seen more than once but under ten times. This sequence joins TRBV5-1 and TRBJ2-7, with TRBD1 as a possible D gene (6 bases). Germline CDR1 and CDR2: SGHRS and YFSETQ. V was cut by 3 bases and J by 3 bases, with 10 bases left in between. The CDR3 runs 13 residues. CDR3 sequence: CASSSWTDYEQYF. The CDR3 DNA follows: TGCGCCAGCAGCTCGTGGACAGACTACGAGCAGTACTTC.

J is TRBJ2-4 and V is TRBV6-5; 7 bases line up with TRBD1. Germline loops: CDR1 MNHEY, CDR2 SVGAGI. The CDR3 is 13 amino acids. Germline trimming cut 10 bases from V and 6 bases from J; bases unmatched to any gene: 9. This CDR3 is CAISARQGNIQYF. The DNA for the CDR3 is TGTGCCATCAGCGCCCGACAGGGAAACATTCAGTACTTC.

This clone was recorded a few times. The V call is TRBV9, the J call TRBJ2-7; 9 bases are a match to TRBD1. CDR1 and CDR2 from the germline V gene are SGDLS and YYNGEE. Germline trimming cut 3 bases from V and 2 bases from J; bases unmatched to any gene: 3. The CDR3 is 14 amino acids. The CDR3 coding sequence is TGTGCCAGCAGCGCGGGGACAGGGACCTACGAGCAGTACTTC. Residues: CASSAGTGTYEQYF.

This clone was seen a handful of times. CDR3 DNA sequence: TGTGCCAGCAGCTTAGGACAGCGCTACGAGCAGTACTTC. As protein: CASSLGQRYEQYF. The V gene is TRBV7-2, the J gene TRBJ2-7, with a possible D match to TRBD1 (5 bases). Germline-derived CDR1 and CDR2 are SGHTA and FQGNSA. The CDR3 has 13 residues. V lost 1 base to trimming and J lost 3 bases, with 7 bases between them.

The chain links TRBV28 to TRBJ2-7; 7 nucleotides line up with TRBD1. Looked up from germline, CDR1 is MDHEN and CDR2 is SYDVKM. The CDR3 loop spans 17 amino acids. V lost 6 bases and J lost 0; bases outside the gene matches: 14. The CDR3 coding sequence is TGTGCCAGCAGGCAGGGGGTTCGGCAGGGGGACTCCTACGAGCAGTACTTC. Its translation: CASRQGVRQGDSYEQYF. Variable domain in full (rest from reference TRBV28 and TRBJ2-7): DVKVTQSSRYLVKRTGEKVFLECVQDMDHENMFWYRQDPGLGLRLIYFSYDVKMKEKGDIPEGYSVSREKKERFSLILESASTNQTSMYLCASRQGVRQGDSYEQYFGPGTRLTVT.

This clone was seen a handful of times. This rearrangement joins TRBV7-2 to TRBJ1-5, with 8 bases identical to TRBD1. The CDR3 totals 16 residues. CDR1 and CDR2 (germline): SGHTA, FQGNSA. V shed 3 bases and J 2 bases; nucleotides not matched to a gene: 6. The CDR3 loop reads CASSLAGGAGNQPQHF. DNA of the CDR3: TGTGCCAGCAGCTTGGCAGGGGGCGCGGGCAATCAGCCCCAGCATTTT.

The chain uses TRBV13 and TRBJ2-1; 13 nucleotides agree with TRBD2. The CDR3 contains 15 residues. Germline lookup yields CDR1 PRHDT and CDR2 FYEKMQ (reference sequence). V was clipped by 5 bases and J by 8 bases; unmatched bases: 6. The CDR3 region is CASSPRLAGGDEQFF. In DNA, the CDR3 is TGTGCCAGCAGCCCGAGACTAGCGGGAGGTGATGAGCAGTTCTTC.

The CDR3 loop reads CASSMGTSGHNEQFF. The DNA for the CDR3 is TGTGCCAGTAGTATGGGGACTAGCGGGCACAATGAGCAGTTCTTC. The rearrangement links TRBV19 to TRBJ2-1, with 12 bases lining up with TRBD2. The CDR3 is 15 residues long. The V segment lost 3 bases and the J segment 5 bases; nucleotides outside the gene matches: 2. From germline, CDR1 is LNHDA and CDR2 SQIVND (reference sequence).

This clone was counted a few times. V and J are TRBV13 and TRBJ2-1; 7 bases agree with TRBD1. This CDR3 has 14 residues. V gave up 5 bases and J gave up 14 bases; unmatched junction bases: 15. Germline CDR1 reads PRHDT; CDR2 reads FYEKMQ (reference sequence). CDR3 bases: TGTGCCAGCAGCCTATCCGACTGGGGGACAGCAAAGTTCTTC. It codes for CASSLSDWGTAKFF.

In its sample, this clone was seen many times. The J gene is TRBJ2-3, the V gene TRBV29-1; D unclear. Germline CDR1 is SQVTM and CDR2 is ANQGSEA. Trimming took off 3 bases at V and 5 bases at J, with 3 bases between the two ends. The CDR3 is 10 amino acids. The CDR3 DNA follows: TGCAGCGTTGACTTAGATACGCAGTATTTT. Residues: CSVDLDTQYF.

CDR3 sequence (DNA): TGTGCCAGTCCCCGGGAGACCAATCCCTACGAGCAGTACTTC. It translates to CASPRETNPYEQYF. The V and J genes are TRBV2 and TRBJ2-7; D is perhaps TRBD2 (6 bases). Trimming shortened V by 9 bases and J by 2 bases, and 17 bases separated the two germline ends. Germline values: CDR1 SNHLY, CDR2 FYNNEI. The CDR3 sequence is 14 residues long.

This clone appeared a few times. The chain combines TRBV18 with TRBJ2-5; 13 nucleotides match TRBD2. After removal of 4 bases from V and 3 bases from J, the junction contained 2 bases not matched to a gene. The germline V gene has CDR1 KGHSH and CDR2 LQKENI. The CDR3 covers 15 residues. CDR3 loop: CASSRGLAGEETQYF. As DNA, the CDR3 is TGTGCCAGCTCACGAGGACTAGCGGGGGAAGAGACCCAGTACTTC.

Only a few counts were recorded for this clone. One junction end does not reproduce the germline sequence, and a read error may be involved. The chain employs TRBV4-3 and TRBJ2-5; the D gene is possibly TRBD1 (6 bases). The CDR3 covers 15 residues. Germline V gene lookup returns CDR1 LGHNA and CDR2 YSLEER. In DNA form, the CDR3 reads TGCGCCAGCAGCCATATTCCTCCGGGACAAGGGACCCAGTACTTC. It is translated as CASSHIPPGQGTQYF.

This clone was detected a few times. The CDR3 loop reads CASSGQGGPYEQYF. CDR3 sequence (DNA): TGTGCCAGCAGCGGACAAGGGGGTCCCTACGAGCAGTACTTC. J is TRBJ2-7 and V is TRBV14, with D perhaps matching TRBD1 (6 bases). The CDR3 is made up of 14 amino acids. Germline V gene sequence: CDR1 SGHDN, CDR2 FVKESK. Trimming shortened V by 5 bases and J by 2 bases, and 13 bases separated the two germline ends.

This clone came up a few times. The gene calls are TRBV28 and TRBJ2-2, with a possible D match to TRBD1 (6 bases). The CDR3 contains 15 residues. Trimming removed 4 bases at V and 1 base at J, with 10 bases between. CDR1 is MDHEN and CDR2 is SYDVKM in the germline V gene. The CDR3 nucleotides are TGTGCCAGCAGTTCCGGACAGCAGAACACCGGGGAGCTGTTTTTT. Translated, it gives CASSSGQQNTGELFF.

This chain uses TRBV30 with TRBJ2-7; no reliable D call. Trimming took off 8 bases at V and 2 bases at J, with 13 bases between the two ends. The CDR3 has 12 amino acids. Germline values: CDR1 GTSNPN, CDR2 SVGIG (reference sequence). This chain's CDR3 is CAQTRGPYEQYF. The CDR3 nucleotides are TGTGCCCAGACCCGAGGTCCCTACGAGCAGTACTTC.

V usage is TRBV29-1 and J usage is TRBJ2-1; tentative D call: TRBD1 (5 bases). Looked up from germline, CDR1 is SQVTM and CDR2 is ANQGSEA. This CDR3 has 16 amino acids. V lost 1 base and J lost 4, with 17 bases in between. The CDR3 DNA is TGCAGCGTTGAAGGGGGCCAATGGAGTGGATACAATGAGCAGTTCTTC. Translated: CSVEGGQWSGYNEQFF.

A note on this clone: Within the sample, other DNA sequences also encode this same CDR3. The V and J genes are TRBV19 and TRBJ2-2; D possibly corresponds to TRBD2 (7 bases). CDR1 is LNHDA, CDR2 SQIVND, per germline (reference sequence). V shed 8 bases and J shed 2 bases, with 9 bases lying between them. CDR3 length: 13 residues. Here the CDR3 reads CASSGGNTGELFF. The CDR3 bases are TGTGCCAGTTCGGGGGGCAACACCGGGGAGCTGTTTTTT.

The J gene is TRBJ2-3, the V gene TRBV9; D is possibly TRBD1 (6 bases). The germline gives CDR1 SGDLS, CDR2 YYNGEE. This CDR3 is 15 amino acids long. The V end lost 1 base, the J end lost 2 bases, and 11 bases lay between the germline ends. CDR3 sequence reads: CASSVRDKHTDTQYF. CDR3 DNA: TGTGCCAGCAGCGTAAGGGACAAACACACAGATACGCAGTATTTT.

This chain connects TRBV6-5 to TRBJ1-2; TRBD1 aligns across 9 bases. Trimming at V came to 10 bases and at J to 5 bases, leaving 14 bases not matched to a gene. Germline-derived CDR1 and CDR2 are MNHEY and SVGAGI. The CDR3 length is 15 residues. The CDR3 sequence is CATRDRDQAGYGYTF. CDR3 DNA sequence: TGTGCCACCAGGGACAGGGACCAGGCGGGGTATGGCTACACCTTC.

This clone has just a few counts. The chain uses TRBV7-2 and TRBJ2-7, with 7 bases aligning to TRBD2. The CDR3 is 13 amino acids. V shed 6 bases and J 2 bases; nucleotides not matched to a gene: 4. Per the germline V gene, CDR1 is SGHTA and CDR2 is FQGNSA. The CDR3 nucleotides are TGTGCCAGCAGTTCCAGCGGGACCTACGAGCAGTACTTC. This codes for CASSSSGTYEQYF. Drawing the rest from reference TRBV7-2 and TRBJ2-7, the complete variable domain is GAGVSQSPSNKVTEKGKDVELRCDPISGHTALYWYRQSLGQGLEFLIYFQGNSAPDKSGLPSDRFSAERTGGSVSTLTIQRTQQEDSAVYLCASSSSGTYEQYFGPGTRLTVT.